This entry lists 11 T cell receptor beta chains sequenced from one sample in a study of blood T cell repertoires in COVID-19. Sequencing was performed with immunoSEQ multiplex PCR; in TCRdb, only in-frame clones are kept and a portion is missing. The table has about 210,000 clones, approximately 86% seen once. The sequencing sample was made of peripheral blood. The source is a man aged 35-49 years with acute or convalescent COVID-19.

The genes are TRBV19 and TRBJ2-5; D may be TRBD1 (5 bases). Germline lookup yields CDR1 LNHDA and CDR2 SQIVND (reference sequence). Trimming took 2 bases from V and 3 from J, leaving 10 bases between them. This CDR3 has 14 amino acids. CDR3 region: CASSIQGGEETQYF. The CDR3 coding sequence is TGTGCCAGTAGTATACAGGGTGGGGAAGAGACCCAGTACTTC.

V gene TRBV27 combines with J gene TRBJ1-5, with no clear D. The germline V gene has CDR1 MNHEY and CDR2 SMNVEV (reference sequence). Trimming shortened V by 4 bases and J by 3 bases, and 10 bases separated the two germline ends. The CDR3 length is 14 residues. The CDR3 sequence is CASSSGVNNQPQHF. CDR3 nucleotide sequence: TGTGCCAGCAGTTCCGGGGTAAACAATCAGCCCCAGCATTTT.

This clone occurred a few times. The chain employs TRBV27 and TRBJ1-2, with a tentative D call TRBD1 (5 bases). Between the trimmed V and J ends, which lost 6 bases and 1 base, there was a span of 12 bases. This CDR3 has 14 residues. CDR1 is MNHEY, CDR2 SMNVEV, per germline (reference sequence). The CDR3 bases are TGTGCCAGCAGGGCTGGGGGACTTAACTATGGCTACACCTTC. Amino acid sequence: CASRAGGLNYGYTF.

The V and J genes are TRBV10-3 and TRBJ2-5, with 7 positions matching TRBD1. From germline, CDR1 is ENHRY and CDR2 SYGVKD. V trimming: 3 bases; J trimming: 5 bases; junction bases outside the gene matches: 15. CDR3 size: 17 residues. The CDR3 spells CAISENPRQGSRETQYF. CDR3 sequence (DNA): TGTGCCATCAGTGAAAACCCTCGACAGGGTTCGAGGGAGACCCAGTACTTC.

The chain employs TRBV24-1 and TRBJ2-2, with 12 bases matching TRBD1. J was trimmed by 7 bases and V by 7 bases; bases with no gene match: 3. Germline values: CDR1 KGHDR, CDR2 SFDVKD. CDR3 size: 14 residues. The CDR3 spells CATRGQGAVGELFF. CDR3 DNA: TGTGCCACCAGGGGACAGGGGGCCGTCGGGGAGCTGTTTTTT.

The chain carries TRBV7-2 and TRBJ2-4, with 7 bases aligning to TRBD1. Germline CDR1 reads SGHTA; CDR2 reads FQGNSA. J gave up 2 bases and V 5 bases, and 12 bases lay outside the gene matches. The CDR3 extends over 17 amino acids. CDR3 in DNA: TGTGCCAGCAGCCCAAAAGGGACAGCAGACTCCAAAAACATTCAGTACTTC. Protein product: CASSPKGTADSKNIQYF.

The chain recombines TRBV6-2 or TRBV6-3 with TRBJ2-1; maybe TRBD2 (5 bases). The V end was cut by 5 bases, the J end by 15 bases, with 17 bases between. Germline CDR1 reads MNHEY; CDR2 reads SVGEGT. The CDR3 spans 12 residues. The CDR3 DNA sequence: TGTGCCAGCAGTACCCTACTAGTGCTTCCGTTCTTC. Its protein is CASSTLLVLPFF.

The sample holds one count of this clone. The chain is built from TRBV5-1 and TRBJ2-7; TRBD1 matches at 9 bases. The junction had 6 bases not matched to a gene; V was cut back by 1 base and J by 4 bases. Germline V gene sequence: CDR1 SGHRS, CDR2 YFSETQ. CDR3 size: 15 residues. The CDR3 loop is CASSLLQGAGYEQYF. Written as DNA, the CDR3 is TGCGCCAGCAGCTTGTTACAGGGGGCCGGTTACGAGCAGTACTTC.

The table lists this clone with a count of one. The chain joins TRBV18 to TRBJ1-3; TRBD1 matches 8 bases. Unmatched junction bases numbered 3, after V lost 3 bases and J lost 2 bases. Germline lookup yields CDR1 KGHSH and CDR2 LQKENI. This CDR3 is built from 15 residues. The DNA of the CDR3 is TGTGCCAGCTCACCCACGACAGGGGCTGGAAACACCATATATTTT. Residues: CASSPTTGAGNTIYF.

The CDR3 DNA reads TGTGCCAGCAGCTATTTGGGGACAGGAGGCAATCAGCCCCAGCATTTT. Amino acid sequence: CASSYLGTGGNQPQHF. The genes are TRBV7-9 and TRBJ1-5, with 8 bases lining up with TRBD1. The CDR3 extends over 16 amino acids. The germline V gene has CDR1 SEHNR and CDR2 FQNEAQ (reference sequence). V lost 4 bases and J lost 2; bases outside the gene matches: 7. The complete variable domain, with remaining parts taken from reference TRBV7-9 and TRBJ1-5, reads DTGVSQNPRHKITKRGQNVTFRCDPISEHNRLYWYRQTLGQGPEFLTYFQNEAQLEKSRLLSDRFSAERPKGSFSTLEIQRTEQGDSAMYLCASSYLGTGGNQPQHFGDGTRLSIL.

In its sample, this clone was seen once. The CDR3 is CASQGATGELFF. The CDR3 bases are TGTGCCAGCCAAGGAGCGACCGGGGAGCTGTTTTTT. V and J are TRBV2 and TRBJ2-2; the D is unclear. CDR3 length: 12 amino acids. The germline gives CDR1 SNHLY, CDR2 FYNNEI. Trimming pared 8 bases from V and 5 bases from J, leaving 9 bases between.